One sample yielded the 3 T cell receptor beta chains listed below, sequenced in a study of shared clonotypes between healthy human individuals. Generated by immunoSEQ multiplex PCR, the TCRdb table keeps only in-frame clones and is missing some. The data contain 1.6 million or so clones, 98% of them singletons. The material sequenced was naive CD4+ T cells sorted from blood. Subset here: CD45RA+ positively selected. Source of these receptors: a man between 25 and 39 years old in good health.

The chain carries TRBV28 and TRBJ2-1; the match to TRBD2 covers 7 bases. The CDR3 consists of 17 residues. The junction had 7 bases not matched to a gene; V was cut back by 1 base and J by 1 base. CDR1 MDHEN and CDR2 SYDVKM come from the germline V gene. CDR3 in amino acids: CASSLYWAGASYNEQFF. Here the CDR3 DNA reads TGTGCCAGCAGTTTATATTGGGCGGGAGCGTCCTACAATGAGCAGTTCTTC.

The V and J genes are TRBV28 and TRBJ2-5; tentative D call: TRBD2 (6 bases). The germline CDR1 and CDR2 sequences are MDHEN and SYDVKM. CDR3 length: 13 amino acids. Trimming removed 7 bases at V and 4 bases at J, with 13 bases between. This chain's CDR3 is CASIPGRTETQYF. CDR3 nucleotides: TGTGCCAGCATCCCTGGGAGGACAGAGACCCAGTACTTC.

This chain links TRBV19 with TRBJ2-7; D might be TRBD1 or TRBD2, each matching 5 bases. Trimming removed 5 bases from V and 0 bases from J, with 11 bases in between. Germline assignment: CDR1 LNHDA and CDR2 SQIVND (reference sequence). The length of the CDR3 is 14 residues. In DNA form, the CDR3 reads TGTGCCAGTAGTGGGACCGTTAGCTCCTACGAGCAGTACTTC. This sequence encodes CASSGTVSSYEQYF.